This T cell receptor (beta chain) is drawn from a study of vaccination and CD4 T cells after COVID-19. Germline trimming cut 6 bases from V and 0 bases from J; bases unmatched to any gene: 7. CDR3 size: 15 residues. Germline CDR1 and CDR2: DFQATT and SNEGSKA (reference sequence). Sequencing of the DNA from cultured CD4+ T cells was carried out with the Oncomine TCR Beta short-read assay. The genomic DNA was obtained from cultured CD4+ T cells by extraction with the QIAamp micro DNA kit. MiXCR was run by TCRdb on the PCR reads, yielding one entry per CDR3 protein. The sample carries over 10,000 distinct CDR3 sequences, about two thirds recorded once. Treatment: roughly 10-day PBMC culture with coronavirus spike peptide pools or control peptides (ViraFEST assay). Only one count was recorded for this clonotype. Antigen: not known.

This chain links TRBV20-1 with TRBJ2-1; 8 bases match TRBD2. The sequenced sample consisted of CD4+ T cells from blood, cultured in vitro. The sequence was collected from a human donor who had recovered from COVID-19. The CDR3 here is CSAWPAGVSYNEQFF. CDR3 nucleotide sequence: TGCAGTGCGTGGCCAGCGGGAGTCTCCTACAATGAGCAGTTCTTC.